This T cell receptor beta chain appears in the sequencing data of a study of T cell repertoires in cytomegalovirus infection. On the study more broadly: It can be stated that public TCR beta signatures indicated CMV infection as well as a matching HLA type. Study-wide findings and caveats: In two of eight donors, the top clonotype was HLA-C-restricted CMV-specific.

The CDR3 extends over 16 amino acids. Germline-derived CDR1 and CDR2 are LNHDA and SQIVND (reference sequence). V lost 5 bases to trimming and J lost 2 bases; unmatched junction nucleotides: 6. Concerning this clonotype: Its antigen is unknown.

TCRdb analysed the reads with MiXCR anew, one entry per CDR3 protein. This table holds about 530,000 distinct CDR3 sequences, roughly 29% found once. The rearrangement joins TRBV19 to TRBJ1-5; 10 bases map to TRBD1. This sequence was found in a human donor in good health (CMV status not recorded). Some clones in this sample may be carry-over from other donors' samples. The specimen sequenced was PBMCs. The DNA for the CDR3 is TGTGCCAGTAGTTCGACAGGGGGCTCTGGCAATCAGCCCCAGCATTTT. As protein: CASSSTGGSGNQPQHF.